The clone carrying this T cell receptor beta chain occurred once. Its antigen is as yet unknown. The sample originates from a study of T cell responses to AZD1222 COVID-19 vaccine. Study-wide results and caveats: Increases in Spike-specific TCR breadth and depth were seen after two AZD1222 doses. Seropositivity was recorded at baseline in only a handful of AZD1222 recipients. Without day 14 samples, only post-peak T cell repertoires were studied. Possibly, clonal diversity was underestimated; donors were largely white British and included more females.

The CDR3 length is 12 residues. Germline loops: CDR1 SGHTA, CDR2 FQGNSA. Trimming cost V 2 bases and J 8 bases, with 9 bases left between them. Measured with immunoSEQ multiplex PCR; TCRdb has only the in-frame clones, and not every one. The sample lists about 150,000 clones, roughly 88% seen once, with over 13% in the top ten. The gene calls are TRBV7-2 and TRBJ1-1; D not resolved. The input for sequencing was peripheral blood, taken on day 0 of AZD1222 vaccination. The receptor was isolated from an adult in good health. The CDR3 region has the DNA TGTGCCAGCAGCTTAAACCAGTTCGAAGCTTTCTTT. Its translation: CASSLNQFEAFF.